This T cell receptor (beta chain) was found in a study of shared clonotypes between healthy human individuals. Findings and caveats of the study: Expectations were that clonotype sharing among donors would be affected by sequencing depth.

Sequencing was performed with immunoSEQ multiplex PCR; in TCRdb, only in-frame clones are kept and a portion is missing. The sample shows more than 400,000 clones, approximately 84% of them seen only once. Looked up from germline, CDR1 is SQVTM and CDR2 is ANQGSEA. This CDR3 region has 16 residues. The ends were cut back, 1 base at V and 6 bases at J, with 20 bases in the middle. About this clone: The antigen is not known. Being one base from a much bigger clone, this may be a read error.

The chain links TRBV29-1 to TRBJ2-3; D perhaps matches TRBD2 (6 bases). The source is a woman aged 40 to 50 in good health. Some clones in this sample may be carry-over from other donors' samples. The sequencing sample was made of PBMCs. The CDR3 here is CSVEGGRWVGRDTQYF. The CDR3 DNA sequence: TGCAGCGTTGAAGGTGGACGTTGGGTAGGGAGGGATACGCAGTATTTT.